The clone carrying this TCR beta chain was detected only once. What it recognizes is unknown. PCR primers comprised 60 Vbeta and 13 Jbeta primers. Clones were sequenced by immunoSEQ multiplex PCR, and TCRdb holds only the in-frame ones, with some missing. The table lists approximately 180,000 clones, 70% to 90% of them singletons, with approximately 1.7% in the top ten. This entry is derived from a study of cytomegalovirus exposure and HLA in healthy donors. Study outcomes and limitations: A later analysis linked a missense DCLRE1C variant to TCR beta V- and J-gene trimming. Accurate HLA-A and HLA-B prediction from TCR beta sequences was reported for most subjects. According to an earlier analysis, most TCR beta V segments yielded productive rearrangements about 87% or about 30% of the time.

The V gene lost 3 bases and the J gene lost 0 bases, with 6 bases spanning the gap. Germline-derived CDR1 and CDR2 are SNHLY and FYNNEI. This CDR3 is 15 amino acids long. The rearrangement joins TRBV2 to TRBJ2-6; D uncertain. The source is a woman under 30 in good health and CMV-seronegative. Sequencing was performed on PBMCs. Here the CDR3 DNA reads TGTGCCAGCAGTGATTACACCTCTGGGGCCAACGTCCTGACTTTC. It encodes CASSDYTSGANVLTF.